The present T cell receptor beta chain was sequenced within a study of human T cells and chemical hapten exposure. Study overall: Weekly administration of diphenylcyclopropenone to the scalp of patients continued throughout the approximately 23-week study. Study outcomes and limitations: Significantly more large CDR3 similarity clusters were formed by expanded TCRs than by controls.

Time point denoted: patch test 1, 2 weeks after DPC sensitization. Regarding treatment: therapeutic diphenylcyclopropenone sensitization with weekly scalp DPC. Details on this clonotype: Its target is unknown.

This CDR3 is built from 15 residues. The V and J ends lost 6 bases and 6 bases, in that order; junction bases with no gene match: 10. In TCRdb, the RACE reads were re-called with MiXCR into one record per CDR3 protein. The sample comprises some 81,000 distinct CDR3 sequences, under 9% of which are singletons, and around 1.5% rests with the top ten. This clonotype was sampled from a woman aged 25-40 years with alopecia areata. Some clones in this sample may be carry-over from other donors' samples. The sequencing here drew on whole blood, taken in connection with sensitization to the hapten diphenylcyclopropenone (DPC). The V gene is TRBV12-3 or TRBV12-4, the J gene TRBJ2-2; TRBD1 aligns across 7 bases. The CDR3 nucleotides read TGTGCCAGCAGACCACTAGACAGGGCGTCCGGGGAGCTGTTTTTT. Protein product: CASRPLDRASGELFF.